What follows describes a single T cell receptor (beta chain). This sample is part of a study of blood T cell repertoires in COVID-19. Study-level information: PBMCs, B-cell-depleted T cells, or T cells provided the cDNA or gDNA that made up the material.

In the source study's methods: Estimated nucleated cell counts came from reference gene primer amplification. Assay used: immunoSEQ multiplex PCR; TCRdb lists only in-frame clones, some missing. D and trimming come from the DNA, and the V and J calls and clone size come from that table. The sample carries under 300,000 clones, around 86% recorded once. The germline CDR1 and CDR2 sequences are SGHTS and YDEGEE. V dropped 5 bases and J dropped 2; count of bases not matched to a gene: 7. The CDR3 covers 17 residues. Sequencing was done on a sample of peripheral blood. The sequence was obtained from a man aged 25-45 years who had recovered from COVID-19. The genes are TRBV5-8 and TRBJ2-6; TRBD1 matches 10 bases. The CDR3 DNA reads TGTGCCAGCAGGCCCGGGACAGGGGCGACTGGGGCCAACGTCCTGACTTTC. It is translated as CASRPGTGATGANVLTF. Filled out from reference TRBV5-8 and TRBJ2-6, the complete variable domain reads EAGVTQSPTHLIKTRGQQATLRCSPISGHTSVYWYQQALGLGLQFLLWYDEGEERNRGNFPPRFSGRQFPNYSSELNVNALELEDSALYLCASRPGTGATGANVLTFGAGSRLTVL.